Detailed here is one T cell receptor (beta chain). Its target is unknown. The V end was cut by 2 bases, the J end by 4 bases, with 5 bases between. The CDR3 has 11 residues. The germline gives CDR1 GTSNPN, CDR2 SVGIG (reference sequence). The data belong to a study of shared clonotypes between healthy human individuals. At the level of the study: Researchers drew samples from a couple of women and a few men aged 18 to 49. Each donor had three CD4 naive, three CD4 memory, two CD8 naive and one CD8 memory plate. Findings of the study overall: Clonotypes shared by all four sorted-subset donors had higher generation probabilities than non-shared clonotypes.

Sequencing used immunoSEQ multiplex PCR; TCRdb keeps in-frame clones, though not all of them. The sample yields some 2.4 million clones, over 85% seen once. The clonotype comes from a man aged 18 to 29 in good health. Some clones in this sample may be carry-over from other donors' samples. Sequencing used naive CD4+ T cells from PBMCs. Subset here: CD45RA+ positively selected. The chain couples TRBV30 to TRBJ1-2; no firm D call. Here the CDR3 reads CAWSKGYGYTF. In DNA, the CDR3 is TGTGCCTGGAGTAAGGGCTATGGCTACACCTTC.